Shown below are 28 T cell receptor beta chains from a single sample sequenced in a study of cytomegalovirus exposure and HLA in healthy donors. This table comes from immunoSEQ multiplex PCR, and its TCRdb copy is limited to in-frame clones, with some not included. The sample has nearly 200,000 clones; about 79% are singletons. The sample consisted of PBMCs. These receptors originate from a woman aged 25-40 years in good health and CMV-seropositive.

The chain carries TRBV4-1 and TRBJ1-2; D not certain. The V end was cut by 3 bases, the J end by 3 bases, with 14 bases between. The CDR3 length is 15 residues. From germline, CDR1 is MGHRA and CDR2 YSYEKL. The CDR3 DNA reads TGCGCCAGCAGCCATGACACCCGGAGGGACTATGGCTACACCTTC. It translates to CASSHDTRRDYGYTF.

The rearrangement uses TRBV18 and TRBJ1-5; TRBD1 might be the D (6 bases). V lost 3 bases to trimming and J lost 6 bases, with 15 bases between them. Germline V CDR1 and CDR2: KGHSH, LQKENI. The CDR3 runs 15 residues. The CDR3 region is CASSPDTGRGQPQHF. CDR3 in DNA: TGTGCCAGCTCACCCGACACAGGGCGCGGTCAGCCCCAGCATTTT.

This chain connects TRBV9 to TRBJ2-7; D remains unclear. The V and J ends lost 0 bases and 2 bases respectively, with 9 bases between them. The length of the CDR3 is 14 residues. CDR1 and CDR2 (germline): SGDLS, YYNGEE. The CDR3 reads CASSVEAAPYEQYF. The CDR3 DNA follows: TGTGCCAGCAGCGTAGAGGCGGCACCCTACGAGCAGTACTTC.

CDR3 region: CATSREGEANYGYTF. CDR3 sequence (DNA): TGTGCCACCAGCAGAGAAGGGGAGGCTAACTATGGCTACACCTTC. The gene calls are TRBV15 and TRBJ1-2; tentatively, D is TRBD1 (5 bases). The germline CDR1 and CDR2 sequences are LNHNV and YYDKDF (reference sequence). V lost 0 bases, J lost 0 bases, and 8 bases lay in between. This CDR3 has 15 amino acids.

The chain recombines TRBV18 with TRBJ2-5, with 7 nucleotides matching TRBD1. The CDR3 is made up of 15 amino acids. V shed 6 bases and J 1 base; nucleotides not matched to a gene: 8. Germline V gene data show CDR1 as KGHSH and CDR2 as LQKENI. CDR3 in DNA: TGTGCCAGCTCGAAGATATGGACAGGCCAAGAGACCCAGTACTTC. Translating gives CASSKIWTGQETQYF.

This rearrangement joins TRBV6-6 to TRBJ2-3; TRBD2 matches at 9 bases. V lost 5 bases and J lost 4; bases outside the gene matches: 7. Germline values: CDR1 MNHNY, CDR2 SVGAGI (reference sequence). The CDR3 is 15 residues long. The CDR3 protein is CASSLTGGRADTQYF. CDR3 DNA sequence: TGTGCCAGCAGTCTCACCGGCGGGAGGGCAGATACGCAGTATTTT.

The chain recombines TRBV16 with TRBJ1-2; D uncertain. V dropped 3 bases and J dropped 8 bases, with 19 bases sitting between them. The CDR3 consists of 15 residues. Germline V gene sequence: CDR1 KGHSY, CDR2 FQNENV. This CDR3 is CASSQNGVLNLGYTF. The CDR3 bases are TGTGCCAGCAGCCAGAATGGAGTCCTAAACCTCGGCTACACCTTC.

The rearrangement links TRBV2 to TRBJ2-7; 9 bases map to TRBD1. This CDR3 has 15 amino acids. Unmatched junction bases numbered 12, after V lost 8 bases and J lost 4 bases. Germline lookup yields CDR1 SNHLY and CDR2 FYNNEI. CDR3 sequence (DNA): TGTGCCAGCCGGACCGGGACAGGGATCTTTTACGAGCAGTACTTC. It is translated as CASRTGTGIFYEQYF.

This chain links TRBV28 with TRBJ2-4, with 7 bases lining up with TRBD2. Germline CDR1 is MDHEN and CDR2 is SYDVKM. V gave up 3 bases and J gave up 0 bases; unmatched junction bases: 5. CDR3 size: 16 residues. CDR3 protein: CASSLGGIVAKNIQYF. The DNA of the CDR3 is TGTGCCAGCAGTTTGGGAGGGATTGTAGCCAAAAACATTCAGTACTTC. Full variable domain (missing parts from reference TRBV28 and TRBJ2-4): DVKVTQSSRYLVKRTGEKVFLECVQDMDHENMFWYRQDPGLGLRLIYFSYDVKMKEKGDIPEGYSVSREKKERFSLILESASTNQTSMYLCASSLGGIVAKNIQYFGAGTRLSVL.

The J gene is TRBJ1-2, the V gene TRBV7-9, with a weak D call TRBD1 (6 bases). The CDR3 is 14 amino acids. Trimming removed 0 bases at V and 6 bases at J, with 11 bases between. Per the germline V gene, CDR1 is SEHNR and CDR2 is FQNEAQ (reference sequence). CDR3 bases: TGTGCCAGCAGCTTAGCGGACCGACAGGATGGCTACACCTTC. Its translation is CASSLADRQDGYTF.

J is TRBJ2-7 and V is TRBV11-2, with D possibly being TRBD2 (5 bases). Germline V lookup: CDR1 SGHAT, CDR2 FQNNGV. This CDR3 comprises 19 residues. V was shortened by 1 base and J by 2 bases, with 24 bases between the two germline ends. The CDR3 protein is CASSLVTHAPGMKTYEQYF. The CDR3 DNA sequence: TGTGCCAGCAGCTTAGTCACTCATGCTCCCGGGATGAAGACCTACGAGCAGTACTTC. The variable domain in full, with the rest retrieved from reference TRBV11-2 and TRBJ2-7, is EAGVAQSPRYKIIEKRQSVAFWCNPISGHATLYWYQQILGQGPKLLIQFQNNGVVDDSQLPKDRFSAERLKGVDSTLKIQPAKLEDSAVYLCASSLVTHAPGMKTYEQYFGPGTRLTVT.

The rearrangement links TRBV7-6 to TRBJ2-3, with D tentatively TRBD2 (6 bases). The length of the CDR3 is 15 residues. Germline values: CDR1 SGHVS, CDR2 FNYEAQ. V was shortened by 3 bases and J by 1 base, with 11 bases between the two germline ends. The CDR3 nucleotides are TGTGCCAGCAGCTTCGGAGGGGTTCGCACAGATACGCAGTATTTT. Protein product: CASSFGGVRTDTQYF. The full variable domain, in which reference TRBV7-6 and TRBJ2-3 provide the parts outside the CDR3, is GAGVSQSPRYKVTKRGQDVALRCDPISGHVSLYWYRQALGQGPEFLTYFNYEAQQDKSGLPNDRFSAERPEGSISTLTIQRTEQRDSAMYRCASSFGGVRTDTQYFGPGTRLTVL.

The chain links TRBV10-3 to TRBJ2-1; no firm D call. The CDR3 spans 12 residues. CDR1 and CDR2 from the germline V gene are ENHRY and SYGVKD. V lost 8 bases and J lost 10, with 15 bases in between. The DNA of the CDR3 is TGTGCCATCTCAGACACCGCAAGGGAGCAGTTCTTC. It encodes CAISDTAREQFF.

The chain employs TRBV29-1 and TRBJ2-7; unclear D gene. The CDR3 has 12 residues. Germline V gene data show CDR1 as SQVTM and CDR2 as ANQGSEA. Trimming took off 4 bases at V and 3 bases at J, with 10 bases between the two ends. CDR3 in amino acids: CSVVGRHYEQYF. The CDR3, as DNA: TGCAGCGTTGTGGGCAGGCACTACGAGCAGTACTTC.

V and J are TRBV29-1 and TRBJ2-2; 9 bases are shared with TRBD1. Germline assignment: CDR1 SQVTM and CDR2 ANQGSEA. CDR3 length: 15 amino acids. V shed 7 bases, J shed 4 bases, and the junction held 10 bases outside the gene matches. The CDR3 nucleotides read TGCAGCGCCGCGGTACAGGGGGCGAGCACCGGGGAGCTGTTTTTT. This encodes CSAAVQGASTGELFF.

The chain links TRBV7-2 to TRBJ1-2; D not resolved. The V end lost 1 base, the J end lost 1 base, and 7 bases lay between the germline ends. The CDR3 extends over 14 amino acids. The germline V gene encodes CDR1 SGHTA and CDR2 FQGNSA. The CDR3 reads CASSLDSNNYGYTF. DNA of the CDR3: TGTGCCAGCAGCTTAGACTCAAATAACTATGGCTACACCTTC.

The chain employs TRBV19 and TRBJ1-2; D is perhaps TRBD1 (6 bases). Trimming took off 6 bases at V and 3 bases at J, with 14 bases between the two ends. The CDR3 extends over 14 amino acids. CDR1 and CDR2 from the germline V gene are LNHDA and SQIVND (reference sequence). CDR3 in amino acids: CASSSGQTHYGYTF. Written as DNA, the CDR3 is TGTGCCAGTAGCAGCGGACAGACCCACTATGGCTACACCTTC.

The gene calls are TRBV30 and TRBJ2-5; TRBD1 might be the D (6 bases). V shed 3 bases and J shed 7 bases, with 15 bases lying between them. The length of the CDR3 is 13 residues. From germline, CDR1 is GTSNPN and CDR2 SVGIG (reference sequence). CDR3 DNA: TGTGCCTGGAGCGAGGGGAGAGGGGGGACCCAGTACTTC. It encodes CAWSEGRGGTQYF.

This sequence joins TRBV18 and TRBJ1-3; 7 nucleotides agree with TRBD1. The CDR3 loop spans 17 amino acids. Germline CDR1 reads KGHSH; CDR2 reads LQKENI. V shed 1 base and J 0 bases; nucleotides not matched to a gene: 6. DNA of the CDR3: TGTGCCAGCTCACCACGGGACAGAAGCTTCTCTGGAAACACCATATATTTT. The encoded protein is CASSPRDRSFSGNTIYF.

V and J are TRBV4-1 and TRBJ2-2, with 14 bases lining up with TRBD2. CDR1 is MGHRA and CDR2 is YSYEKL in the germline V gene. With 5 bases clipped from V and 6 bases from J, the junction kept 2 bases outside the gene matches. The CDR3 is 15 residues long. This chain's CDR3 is CASSKGLAGAGELFF. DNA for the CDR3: TGCGCCAGCAGCAAGGGACTAGCGGGAGCCGGGGAGCTGTTTTTT.

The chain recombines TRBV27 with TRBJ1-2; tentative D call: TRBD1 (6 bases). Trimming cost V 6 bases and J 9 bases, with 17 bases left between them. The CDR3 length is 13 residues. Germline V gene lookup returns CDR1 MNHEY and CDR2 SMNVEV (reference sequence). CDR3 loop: CASSPDRSTSYTF. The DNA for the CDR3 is TGTGCCAGCAGCCCGGACAGATCGACAAGCTACACCTTC.

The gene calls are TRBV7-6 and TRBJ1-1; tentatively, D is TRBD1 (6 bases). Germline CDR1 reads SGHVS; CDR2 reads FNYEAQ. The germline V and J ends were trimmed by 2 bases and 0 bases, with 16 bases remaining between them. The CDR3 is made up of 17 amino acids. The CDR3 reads CASSLPGATSMNTEAFF. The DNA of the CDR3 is TGTGCCAGCAGCTTACCAGGGGCGACCTCCATGAACACTGAAGCTTTCTTT.

CDR3: CASSLEQRSNTGELFF. In DNA form, the CDR3 reads TGTGCCAGCAGCTTGGAGCAGCGGTCGAACACCGGGGAGCTGTTTTTT. This chain connects TRBV5-4 to TRBJ2-2; D possibly corresponds to TRBD2 (5 bases). The CDR3 extends over 16 amino acids. The germline gives CDR1 SGHNT, CDR2 YYREEE (reference sequence). V was shortened by 0 bases and J by 0 bases, with 9 bases between the two germline ends.

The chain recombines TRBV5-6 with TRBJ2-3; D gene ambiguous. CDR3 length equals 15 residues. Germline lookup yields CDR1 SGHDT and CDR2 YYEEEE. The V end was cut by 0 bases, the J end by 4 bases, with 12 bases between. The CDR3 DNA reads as TGTGCCAGCAGCTTGGCGAGAAGAATAGCAGATACGCAGTATTTT. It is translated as CASSLARRIADTQYF.

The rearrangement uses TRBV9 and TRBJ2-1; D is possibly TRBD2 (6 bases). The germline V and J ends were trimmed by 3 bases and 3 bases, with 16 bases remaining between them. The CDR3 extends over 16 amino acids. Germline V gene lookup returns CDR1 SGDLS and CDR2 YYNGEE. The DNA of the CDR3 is TGTGCCAGCAGCGCGGGACTTTTGACAGTCTACAATGAGCAGTTCTTC. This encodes CASSAGLLTVYNEQFF.

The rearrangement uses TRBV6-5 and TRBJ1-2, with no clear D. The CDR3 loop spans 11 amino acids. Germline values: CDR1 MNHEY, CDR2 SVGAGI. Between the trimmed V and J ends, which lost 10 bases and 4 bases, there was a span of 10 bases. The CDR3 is CATQTVYGYTF. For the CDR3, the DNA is TGTGCCACACAGACGGTCTATGGCTACACCTTC.

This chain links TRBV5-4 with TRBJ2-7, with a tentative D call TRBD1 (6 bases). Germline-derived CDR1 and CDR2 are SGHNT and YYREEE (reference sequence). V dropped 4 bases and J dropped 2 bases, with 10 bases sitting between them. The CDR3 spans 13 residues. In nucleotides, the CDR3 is TGTGCCAGCAGCAACAGGGTTCCCTACGAGCAGTACTTC. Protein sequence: CASSNRVPYEQYF.

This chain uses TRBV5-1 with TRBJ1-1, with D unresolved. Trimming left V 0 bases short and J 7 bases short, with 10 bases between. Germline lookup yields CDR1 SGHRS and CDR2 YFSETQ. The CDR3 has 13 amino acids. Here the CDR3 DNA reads TGCGCCAGCAGCTTGGTAGGGCGGGATGAAGCTTTCTTT. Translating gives CASSLVGRDEAFF. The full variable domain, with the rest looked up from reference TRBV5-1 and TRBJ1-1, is KAGVTQTPRYLIKTRGQQVTLSCSPISGHRSVSWYQQTPGQGLQFLFEYFSETQRNKGNFPGRFSGRQFSNSRSEMNVSTLELGDSALYLCASSLVGRDEAFFGQGTRLTVV.